The T cell receptor (beta chain) under discussion was sequenced for a study of T cell responses to AZD1222 COVID-19 vaccine. Notes on the study in general: Along spike, vaccine-associated CD4 TCRs were found throughout, with dominance at 160-218 and 743-854. Spike-specific TCR breadth rose after two AZD1222 doses, and depth rose as well. Reportedly, close to half of spike-specific TCRs are directed against unmutated variant regions.

The CDR3 covers 13 residues. Germline-derived CDR1 and CDR2 are SQVTM and ANQGSEA. V dropped 6 bases and J dropped 3; count of bases not matched to a gene: 5. This clone was seen a single time. Its antigen is still unknown. Generated by immunoSEQ multiplex PCR, the TCRdb table keeps only in-frame clones and is missing some. The sample lists approximately 110,000 clones; more than 70% were seen once. V usage is TRBV29-1 and J usage is TRBJ1-1, with 9 bases lining up with TRBD1. Sequenced here: peripheral blood, sampled on day 0 of AZD1222 vaccination. This receptor was taken from an adult in good health. CDR3 bases: TGCAGCGTGGACAGGGGTAGGTACACTGAAGCTTTCTTT. Encoded protein: CSVDRGRYTEAFF.